This T cell receptor (beta chain) was sequenced for a study of Tregs in tolerant kidney transplant recipients. TCRdb keeps only in-frame clones here, not all; method: immunoSEQ multiplex PCR. The top ten hold 0.34% of the sample, which has roughly 69,000 clones, 95% to 98% seen once. The ends lost 6 bases at V and 4 bases at J; junction bases unmatched: 6. The CDR3 is 14 amino acids. Germline loops: CDR1 SQVTM, CDR2 ANQGSEA. This clone was seen only once. The sequencing used Tregs from blood, collected before the transplant. This TCR was sampled from a human donor who received a combined kidney and bone marrow transplant. This rearrangement joins TRBV29-1 to TRBJ1-5; 10 bases are shared with TRBD1. CDR3 sequence (DNA): TGCAGCGTCGCGTGGACAGGGGGGAATCAGCCCCAGCATTTT. Its protein product is CSVAWTGGNQPQHF.